One T cell receptor beta chain is described in this entry. In germline, CDR1 is LGHDT, CDR2 YNNKEL (reference sequence). The CDR3 extends over 14 amino acids. Trimming removed 0 bases from V and 3 bases from J, with 8 bases in between. This sample is part of a study of blood T cell repertoires in COVID-19. Whole-study context: The United States, Italy and Spain supplied acute and convalescent COVID-19 samples. PBMCs, B-cell-depleted T cells, or T cells were the source of the cDNA or gDNA that made up the material.

Per the original methods: Reference gene primers were amplified, and this amplification served to estimate nucleated cell counts. Only in-frame clones appear in the TCRdb table, and some are missing; sequencing was by immunoSEQ multiplex PCR. Clone size and the V and J calls come from that table; the DNA yielded D and trimming. Of about 300,000 clones in the sample, 70% to 90% were seen once. The TCR originated in a woman aged 25 to 39 who had recovered from COVID-19. The sequencing sample was made of peripheral blood. The rearrangement uses TRBV3-1 (or the pseudogene TRBV3-2) and TRBJ2-5; D not resolved. CDR3 sequence (DNA): TGTGCCAGCAGCCAAGATAACTACAAAGAGACCCAGTACTTC. Amino acid sequence: CASSQDNYKETQYF.